This T cell receptor (beta chain) is drawn from a study of T-cell memory formation after mild COVID-19. This CDR3 region has 13 residues. V lost 4 bases and J 4 bases, leaving 10 bases between the germline ends. Germline CDR1 is LNHDA and CDR2 is SQIVND (reference sequence). This clonotype occurred a few times. Its antigen is currently unknown. Using its own MiXCR run on the 5' RACE reads, TCRdb lists one record per CDR3 protein. The table shows around 200,000 distinct CDR3 sequences, with 27% occurring only once. Study-level points and caveats: Clones which contracted sat mainly in CM and EM if CD4+, and in EMRA if CD8+. Pre-infection memory carried some responding clones, suggesting that cross-reactive memory joined. Clones that got smaller from day 15 to 85 had even CD4/CD8, while clones growing later tipped toward CD4+.

The sequencing sample was made of PBMCs or a T cell subset sorted from them (not recorded which). This sequence joins TRBV19 and TRBJ2-5; D might be TRBD1 (6 bases). This receptor was taken from an adult woman who had mild COVID-19 (a few samples of this study predate the infection). Cell type and time point are not known. The CDR3 coding sequence is TGTGCCAGTAGTAAGACCAGGGGAGAGACCCAGTACTTC. It specifies CASSKTRGETQYF.